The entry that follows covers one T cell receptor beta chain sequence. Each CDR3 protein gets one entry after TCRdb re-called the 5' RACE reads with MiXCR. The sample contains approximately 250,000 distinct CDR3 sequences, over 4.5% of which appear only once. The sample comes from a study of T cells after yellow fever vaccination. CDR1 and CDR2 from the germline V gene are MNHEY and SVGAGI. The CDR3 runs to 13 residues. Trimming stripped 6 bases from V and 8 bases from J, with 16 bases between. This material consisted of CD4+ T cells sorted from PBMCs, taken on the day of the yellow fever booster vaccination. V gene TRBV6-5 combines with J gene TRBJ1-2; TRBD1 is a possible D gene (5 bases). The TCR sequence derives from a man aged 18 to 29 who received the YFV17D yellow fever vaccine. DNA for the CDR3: TGTGCCAGCAGGGGGACGGGCGAAAGAGGCTACACCTTC. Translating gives CASRGTGERGYTF.